This entry features one TCR beta chain sequence. The Seattle site enrolled patients during active infection and followed them longitudinally. Assay used: immunoSEQ multiplex PCR; TCRdb lists only in-frame clones, some missing. The sample has about 430,000 clones, roughly 90% seen once. The data stem from a study of blood T cell repertoires in COVID-19. With V trimmed by 6 bases and J by 6 bases, 11 bases remained unmatched. Germline V gene data show CDR1 as MGHRA and CDR2 as YSYEKL. This CDR3 is built from 16 residues. Material for sequencing was peripheral blood. The clonotype originates from a man younger than 35 with COVID-19, enrolled during active disease. The chain has TRBV4-1 and TRBJ2-2; 9 bases align to TRBD1. CDR3 nucleotides: TGCGCCAGCAGGAGTGTTGGGACAGGGCAGTCCGGGGAGCTGTTTTTT. It yields the protein CASRSVGTGQSGELFF.